This TCR beta chain was sequenced for a study of cytomegalovirus exposure and HLA in healthy donors. General study results and limits: TCR beta V- and J-gene trimming, according to a later analysis, was linked to a missense DCLRE1C variant.

To note about this clone: Antigen unknown.

Looked up from germline, CDR1 is SGHTA and CDR2 is FQGTGA. Losses at the gene ends were 5 bases for V and 3 bases for J; bases not matched to a gene: 7. CDR3 length: 15 amino acids. Researchers ran the PCR with 60 Vbeta and 13 Jbeta primers. Only in-frame clones appear in the TCRdb table, and some are missing; sequencing was by immunoSEQ multiplex PCR. The table lists some 120,000 clones, about 81% of them singletons. The chain joins TRBV7-3 to TRBJ2-1, with 7 bases aligning to TRBD1. The material sequenced was PBMCs. This sequence was found in a woman aged 45-65 years in good health and CMV-seropositive. The CDR3 DNA follows: TGTGCCAGCAGCGCCCACAGGGGCGACTACAATGAGCAGTTCTTC. Its translation: CASSAHRGDYNEQFF.